Following are 23 T cell receptor beta chains from one sample sequenced in a study of cytomegalovirus exposure and HLA in healthy donors. PCR used 60 Vbeta primers and 13 Jbeta primers. Sequenced by immunoSEQ multiplex PCR; TCRdb stores in-frame clones only, minus some. The data hold over 90,000 clones, with about four fifths observed a single time. The material sequenced was PBMCs. The receptors shown here come from a female donor in good health and CMV-seropositive.

This sequence joins TRBV28 and TRBJ2-3, with D tentatively TRBD1 (5 bases). Between the trimmed V and J ends, which lost 3 bases and 3 bases, there was a span of 13 bases. The CDR3 is 15 residues long. CDR1 is MDHEN and CDR2 is SYDVKM in the germline V gene. For the CDR3, the DNA is TGTGCCAGCAGTTTCCGGCAGGGTCGGACAGATACGCAGTATTTT. Protein sequence: CASSFRQGRTDTQYF.

This clone was seen only once. The J gene is TRBJ2-1, the V gene TRBV11-2; 7 positions agree with TRBD2. The J segment lost 14 bases and the V segment lost 1 base, leaving 11 bases of the junction unmatched. Germline V gene data show CDR1 as SGHAT and CDR2 as FQNNGV. The CDR3 totals 14 residues. CDR3 coding DNA: TGTGCCAGCAGCTTAGCCCCTGAGACTAGCATGAAGTTCTTC. The encoded protein is CASSLAPETSMKFF.

The V and J genes are TRBV7-2 and TRBJ1-5; 8 bases agree with TRBD1. The germline CDR1 and CDR2 sequences are SGHTA and FQGNSA. The CDR3 length is 15 residues. V was clipped by 5 bases and J by 0 bases; unmatched bases: 3. CDR3 nucleotides: TGTGCCAGCAGCGCCGGGACAGGTAGCAATCAGCCCCAGCATTTT. Encoded protein: CASSAGTGSNQPQHF.

The chain combines TRBV5-1 with TRBJ2-7; 10 positions match TRBD1. The CDR3 covers 13 residues. Germline values: CDR1 SGHRS, CDR2 YFSETQ. V was clipped by 2 bases and J by 5 bases; unmatched bases: 1. For the CDR3, the DNA is TGCGCCAGCAGCTTCGGGACAGGGGACGAGCAGTACTTC. This translates into CASSFGTGDEQYF.

J is TRBJ1-2 and V is TRBV15; tentative D call: TRBD1 (6 bases). CDR1 and CDR2 from the germline V gene are LNHNV and YYDKDF (reference sequence). Deletions cut 1 base from V and 3 bases from J, with 6 bases between. The CDR3 extends over 13 amino acids. The CDR3 spells CATSRGTDYGYTF. The CDR3 bases are TGTGCCACCAGCAGAGGGACAGACTATGGCTACACCTTC. The whole variable domain, filled in from reference TRBV15 and TRBJ1-2, reads DAMVIQNPRYQVTQFGKPVTLSCSQTLNHNVMYWYQQKSSQAPKLLFHYYDKDFNNEADTPDNFQSRRPNTSFCFLDIRSPGLGDTAMYLCATSRGTDYGYTFGSGTRLTVV.

V usage is TRBV11-3 and J usage is TRBJ2-5; D gene unclear. Germline-derived CDR1 and CDR2 are SGHNT and YENEEA. The CDR3 covers 15 residues. The V and J ends lost 1 base and 4 bases respectively, with 13 bases between them. The CDR3 DNA follows: TGTGCCAGCAGCTTAGCAGGTTCCCCTCGAGAGACCCAGTACTTC. Amino acid sequence: CASSLAGSPRETQYF.

The V and J genes are TRBV28 and TRBJ1-2, with 7 bases matching TRBD1. J was trimmed by 4 bases and V by 6 bases; bases with no gene match: 5. In germline, CDR1 is MDHEN, CDR2 SYDVKM. This CDR3 spans 13 amino acids. CDR3 sequence (DNA): TGTGCCAGCAGGAGGGGGCAACCCTATGGCTACACCTTC. Translating it yields CASRRGQPYGYTF.

The V gene is TRBV14, the J gene TRBJ1-2; D is perhaps TRBD1 (6 bases). Trimming stripped 3 bases from V and 4 bases from J, with 18 bases between. This CDR3 is built from 16 residues. CDR1 is SGHDN, CDR2 FVKESK, per germline. The CDR3 DNA reads TGTGCCAGCAGCCACCCACCGGGCAGGGGCGGCTATGGCTACACCTTC. This gives the protein CASSHPPGRGGYGYTF.

CDR3 sequence reads: CASSPTRVVYGYTF. The CDR3 bases are TGTGCCAGCAGCCCGACCCGGGTCGTCTATGGCTACACCTTC. The chain links TRBV7-2 to TRBJ1-2; D is unclear. Per germline, CDR1 SGHTA and CDR2 FQGNSA. V dropped 5 bases and J dropped 4 bases, with 14 bases sitting between them. The length of the CDR3 is 14 residues.

This clone was seen only a few times. The chain joins TRBV28 to TRBJ2-5, with 9 positions matching TRBD1. The junction had 6 bases not matched to a gene; V was cut back by 8 bases and J by 5 bases. CDR1 and CDR2 from the germline V gene are MDHEN and SYDVKM. This CDR3 has 13 residues. This CDR3 is CASRDRALETQYF. The CDR3 nucleotides read TGTGCCAGCCGGGACAGGGCCCTTGAGACCCAGTACTTC.

This chain uses TRBV13 with TRBJ1-2; 10 bases align to TRBD1. Germline V lookup: CDR1 PRHDT, CDR2 FYEKMQ (reference sequence). Unmatched junction bases numbered 5, after V lost 4 bases and J lost 6 bases. CDR3 length: 14 amino acids. The CDR3 nucleotides read TGTGCCAGCAGCTCGGGACAGGGGACGAATGGCTACACCTTC. This sequence encodes CASSSGQGTNGYTF. Full variable domain (outside the CDR3, taken from reference TRBV13 and TRBJ1-2): AAGVIQSPRHLIKEKRETATLKCYPIPRHDTVYWYQQGPGQDPQFLISFYEKMQSDKGSIPDRFSAQQFSDYHSELNMSSLELGDSALYFCASSSGQGTNGYTFGSGTRLTVV.

Here the CDR3 DNA reads TGCAGCGCGGGTGTTGGCAATCAGCCCCAGCATTTT. Its protein is CSAGVGNQPQHF. This chain connects TRBV29-1 to TRBJ1-5; D remains ambiguous. This CDR3 has 12 residues. Trimming removed 7 bases at V and 2 bases at J, with 9 bases between. Germline-derived CDR1 and CDR2 are SQVTM and ANQGSEA.

The V and J genes are TRBV18 and TRBJ1-1; 8 positions agree with TRBD1. V lost 2 bases, J lost 5 bases, and 7 bases stayed unmatched. From germline, CDR1 is KGHSH and CDR2 LQKENI. This CDR3 has 15 residues. The DNA of the CDR3 is TGTGCCAGCTCACCATCTACAGGGGGAAGGACTGAAGCTTTCTTT. Translation gives CASSPSTGGRTEAFF.

CDR3 in DNA: TGTGCCACCAGCAGAGATTGGAGCGGACCCAACTATGGCTACACCTTC. Translating it yields CATSRDWSGPNYGYTF. V gene TRBV15 combines with J gene TRBJ1-2; D remains ambiguous. V was pared by 0 bases and J by 2 bases, with 13 bases between. The CDR3 consists of 16 residues. Per germline, CDR1 LNHNV and CDR2 YYDKDF (reference sequence).

The chain carries TRBV7-3 and TRBJ2-5; the D gene is possibly TRBD1 (5 bases). Germline CDR1 is SGHTA and CDR2 is FQGTGA. The CDR3 loop spans 14 amino acids. The V end lost 4 bases, the J end lost 4 bases, and 13 bases lay between the germline ends. CDR3 in DNA: TGTGCCAGCAGCTCCCAGGGTTCGGGAGAGACCCAGTACTTC. Residues: CASSSQGSGETQYF.

The chain employs TRBV7-2 and TRBJ2-7, with TRBD1 matching 8 bases. CDR3 length: 14 amino acids. The germline V gene has CDR1 SGHTA and CDR2 FQGNSA. J was trimmed by 3 bases and V by 5 bases; bases with no gene match: 6. The CDR3 spells CASSPWTGRYEQYF. The CDR3 DNA is TGTGCCAGCAGCCCTTGGACAGGGCGCTACGAGCAGTACTTC.

This chain uses TRBV2 with TRBJ2-3, with 8 bases lining up with TRBD2. Germline values: CDR1 SNHLY, CDR2 FYNNEI. The trim removed 5 bases at V and 4 bases at J, leaving 11 bases unmatched. The CDR3 loop spans 16 amino acids. DNA for the CDR3: TGTGCCAGCAGTTCCCTCGGCGGGGGGCCGGCAGATACGCAGTATTTT. Translated: CASSSLGGGPADTQYF.

This chain uses TRBV4-1 with TRBJ2-2; TRBD2 agrees at 9 bases. Trimming took 1 base from V and 3 from J; bases not matched to a gene: 3. From germline, CDR1 is MGHRA and CDR2 YSYEKL. The CDR3 consists of 16 residues. The CDR3: CASSQALAGYTGELFF. The CDR3 DNA follows: TGCGCCAGCAGCCAAGCACTAGCGGGTTACACCGGGGAGCTGTTTTTT.

This chain joins TRBV7-2 and TRBJ1-2; TRBD1 agrees at 8 bases. J was trimmed by 0 bases and V by 5 bases; bases with no gene match: 14. Germline assignment: CDR1 SGHTA and CDR2 FQGNSA. The CDR3 covers 18 residues. CDR3 loop: CASSLITGTGTSNYGYTF. The CDR3 DNA reads TGTGCCAGCAGCCTCATTACCGGGACAGGAACCTCTAACTATGGCTACACCTTC.

The chain links TRBV5-1 to TRBJ2-2; D unresolved. In germline, CDR1 is SGHRS, CDR2 YFSETQ. CDR3 length: 14 residues. Between the trimmed V and J ends, which lost 2 bases and 8 bases, there was a span of 13 bases. CDR3 sequence: CASSFTPEVGELFF. DNA of the CDR3: TGCGCCAGCAGCTTTACGCCCGAGGTTGGGGAGCTGTTTTTT. Full variable domain (outside the CDR3, taken from reference TRBV5-1 and TRBJ2-2): KAGVTQTPRYLIKTRGQQVTLSCSPISGHRSVSWYQQTPGQGLQFLFEYFSETQRNKGNFPGRFSGRQFSNSRSEMNVSTLELGDSALYLCASSFTPEVGELFFGEGSRLTVL.

This chain uses TRBV4-1 with TRBJ1-1; D is uncertain. The CDR3 covers 13 residues. V shed 1 base and J shed 2 bases, with 5 bases lying between them. CDR1 and CDR2 from the germline V gene are MGHRA and YSYEKL. The CDR3 spells CASSQVTNTEAFF. CDR3 in DNA: TGCGCCAGCAGCCAAGTCACAAACACTGAAGCTTTCTTT.

The gene calls are TRBV11-2 and TRBJ1-1, with TRBD1 matching 8 bases. Germline CDR1 SGHAT, CDR2 FQNNGV. There are 16 residues in the CDR3. V lost 5 bases, J lost 0 bases, and 8 bases stayed unmatched. CDR3 sequence: CASSQGQGTMNTEAFF. The CDR3, as DNA: TGTGCCAGCAGCCAAGGACAGGGCACAATGAACACTGAAGCTTTCTTT.

The chain joins TRBV19 to TRBJ2-5; TRBD2 aligns across 14 bases. Trimming at V came to 5 bases and at J to 4 bases, leaving 6 bases not matched to a gene. Germline V gene data show CDR1 as LNHDA and CDR2 as SQIVND (reference sequence). CDR3 length: 16 residues. The CDR3 loop is CASSFGTSGRGETQYF. Written as DNA, the CDR3 is TGTGCCAGTAGTTTCGGGACTAGCGGGAGAGGAGAGACCCAGTACTTC.